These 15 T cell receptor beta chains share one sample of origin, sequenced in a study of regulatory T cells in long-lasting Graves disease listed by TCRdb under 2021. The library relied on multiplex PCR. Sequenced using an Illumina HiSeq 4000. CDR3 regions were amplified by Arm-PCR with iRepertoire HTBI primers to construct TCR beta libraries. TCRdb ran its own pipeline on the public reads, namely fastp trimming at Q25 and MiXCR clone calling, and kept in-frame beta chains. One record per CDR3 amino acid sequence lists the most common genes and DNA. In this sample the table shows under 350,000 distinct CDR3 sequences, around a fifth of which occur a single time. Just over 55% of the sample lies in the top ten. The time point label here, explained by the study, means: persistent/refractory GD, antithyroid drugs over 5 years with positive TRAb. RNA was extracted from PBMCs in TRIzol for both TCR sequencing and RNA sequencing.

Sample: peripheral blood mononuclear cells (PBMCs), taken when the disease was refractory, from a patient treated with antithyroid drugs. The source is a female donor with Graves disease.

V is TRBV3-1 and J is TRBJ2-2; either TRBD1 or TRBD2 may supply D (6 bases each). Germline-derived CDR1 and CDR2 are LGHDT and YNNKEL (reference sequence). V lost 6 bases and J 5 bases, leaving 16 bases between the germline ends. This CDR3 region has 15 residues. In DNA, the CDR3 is TGTGCCAGCAGACCCGGGGGCCTGACAACCGGGGAGCTGTTTTTT. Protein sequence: CASRPGGLTTGELFF.

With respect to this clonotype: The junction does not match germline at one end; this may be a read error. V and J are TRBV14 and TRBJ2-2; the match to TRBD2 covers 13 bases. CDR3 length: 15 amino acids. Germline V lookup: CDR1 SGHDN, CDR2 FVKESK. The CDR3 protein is CASSQGLAGVGELFF. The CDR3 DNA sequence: TGCGCCAGCAGCCAAGGACTAGCGGGAGTTGGGGAGCTGTTTTTT.

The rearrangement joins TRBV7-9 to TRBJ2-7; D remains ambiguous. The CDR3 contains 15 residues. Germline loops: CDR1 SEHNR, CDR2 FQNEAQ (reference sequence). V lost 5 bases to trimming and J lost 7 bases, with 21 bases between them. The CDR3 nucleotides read TGTGCCAGCAGCCTCCCAAGGATCGATGGGGAAGAGCAGTACTTC. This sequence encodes CASSLPRIDGEEQYF.

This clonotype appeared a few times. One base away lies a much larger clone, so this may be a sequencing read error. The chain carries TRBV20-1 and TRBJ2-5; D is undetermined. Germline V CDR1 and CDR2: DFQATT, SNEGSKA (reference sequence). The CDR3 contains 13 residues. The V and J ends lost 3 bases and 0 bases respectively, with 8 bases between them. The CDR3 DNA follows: TGCAGTGCTAGCTGGATGGACCAAGAGACCCAGTACTTC. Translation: CSASWMDQETQYF.

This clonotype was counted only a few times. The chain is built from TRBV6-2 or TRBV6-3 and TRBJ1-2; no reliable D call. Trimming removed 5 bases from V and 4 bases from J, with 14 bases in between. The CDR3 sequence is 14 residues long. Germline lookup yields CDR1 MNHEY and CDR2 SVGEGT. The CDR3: CASSPRTLAYGYTF. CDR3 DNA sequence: TGTGCCAGCAGTCCGCGGACCCTCGCCTATGGCTACACCTTC.

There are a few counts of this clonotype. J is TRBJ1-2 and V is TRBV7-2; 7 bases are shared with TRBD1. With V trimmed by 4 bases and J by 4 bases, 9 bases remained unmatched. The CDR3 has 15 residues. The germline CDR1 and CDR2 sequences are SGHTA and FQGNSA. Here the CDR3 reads CASSSGTAISYGYTF. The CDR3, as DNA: TGTGCCAGCAGCTCCGGGACAGCAATTTCCTATGGCTACACCTTC.

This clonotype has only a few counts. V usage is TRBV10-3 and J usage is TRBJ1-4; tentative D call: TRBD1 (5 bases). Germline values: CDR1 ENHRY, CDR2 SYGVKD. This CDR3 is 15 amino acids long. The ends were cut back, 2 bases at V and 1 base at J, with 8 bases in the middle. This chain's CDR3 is CAISEEGLTNEKLFF. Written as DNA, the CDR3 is TGTGCCATCAGTGAGGAGGGACTAACTAATGAAAAACTGTTTTTT.

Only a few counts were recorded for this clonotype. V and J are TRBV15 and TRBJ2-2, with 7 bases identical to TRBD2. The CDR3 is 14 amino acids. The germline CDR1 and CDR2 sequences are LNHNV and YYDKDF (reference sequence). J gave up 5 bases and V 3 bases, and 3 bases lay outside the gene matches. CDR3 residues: CATSRGGRTGELFF. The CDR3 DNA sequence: TGTGCCACCAGCAGGGGCGGGAGAACCGGGGAGCTGTTTTTT.

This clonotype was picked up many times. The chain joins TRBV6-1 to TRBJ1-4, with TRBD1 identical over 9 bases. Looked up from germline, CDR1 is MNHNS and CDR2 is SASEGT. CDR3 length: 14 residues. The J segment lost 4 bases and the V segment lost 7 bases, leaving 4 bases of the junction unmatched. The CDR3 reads CASKSTGGNEKLFF. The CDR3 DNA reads TGTGCCAGCAAGTCGACAGGGGGTAATGAAAAACTGTTTTTT.

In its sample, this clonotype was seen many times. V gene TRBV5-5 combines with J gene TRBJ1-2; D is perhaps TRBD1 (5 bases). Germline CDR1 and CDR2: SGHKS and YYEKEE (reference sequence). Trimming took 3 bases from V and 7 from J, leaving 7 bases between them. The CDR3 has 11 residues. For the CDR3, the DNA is TGTGCCAGCAGCTCCAGGGTTGGCTACACCTTC. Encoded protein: CASSSRVGYTF. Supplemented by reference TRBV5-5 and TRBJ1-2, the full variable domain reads DAGVTQSPTHLIKTRGQQVTLRCSPISGHKSVSWYQQVLGQGPQFIFQYYEKEERGRGNFPDRFSARQFPNYSSELNVNALLLGDSALYLCASSSRVGYTFGSGTRLTVV.

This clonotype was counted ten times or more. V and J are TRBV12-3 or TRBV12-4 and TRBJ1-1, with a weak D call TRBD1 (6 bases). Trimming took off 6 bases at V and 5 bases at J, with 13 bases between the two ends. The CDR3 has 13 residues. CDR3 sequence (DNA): TGTGCCAGCAGCTTACAAGGGGGGACTGAAGCTTTCTTT. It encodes CASSLQGGTEAFF.

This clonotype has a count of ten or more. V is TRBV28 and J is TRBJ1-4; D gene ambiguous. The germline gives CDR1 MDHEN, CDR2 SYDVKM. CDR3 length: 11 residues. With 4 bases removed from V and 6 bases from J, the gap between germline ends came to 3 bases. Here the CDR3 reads CASSYDEKLFF. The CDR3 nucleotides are TGTGCCAGCAGTTATGATGAAAAACTGTTTTTT.

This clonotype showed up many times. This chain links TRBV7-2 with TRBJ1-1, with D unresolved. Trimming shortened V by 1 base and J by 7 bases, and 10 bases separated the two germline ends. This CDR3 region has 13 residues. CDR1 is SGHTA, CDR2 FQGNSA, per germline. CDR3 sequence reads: CASSLGEQLEAFF. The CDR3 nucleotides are TGTGCCAGCAGCTTAGGGGAACAGCTTGAAGCTTTCTTT.

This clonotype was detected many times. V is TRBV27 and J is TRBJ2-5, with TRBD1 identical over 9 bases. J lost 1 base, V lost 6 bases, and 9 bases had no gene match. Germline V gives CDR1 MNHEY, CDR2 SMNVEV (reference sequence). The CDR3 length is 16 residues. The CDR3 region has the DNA TGTGCCAGCAGCCCAGACAGGGGGGAGGCCCAAGAGACCCAGTACTTC. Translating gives CASSPDRGEAQETQYF.

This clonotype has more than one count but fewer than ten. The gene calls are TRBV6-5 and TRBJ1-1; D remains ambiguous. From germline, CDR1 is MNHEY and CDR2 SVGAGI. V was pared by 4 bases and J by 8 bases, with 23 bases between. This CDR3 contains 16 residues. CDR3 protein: CASSWGGGEDSQEAFF. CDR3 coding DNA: TGTGCCAGCAGTTGGGGTGGAGGTGAGGACTCTCAAGAAGCTTTCTTT.